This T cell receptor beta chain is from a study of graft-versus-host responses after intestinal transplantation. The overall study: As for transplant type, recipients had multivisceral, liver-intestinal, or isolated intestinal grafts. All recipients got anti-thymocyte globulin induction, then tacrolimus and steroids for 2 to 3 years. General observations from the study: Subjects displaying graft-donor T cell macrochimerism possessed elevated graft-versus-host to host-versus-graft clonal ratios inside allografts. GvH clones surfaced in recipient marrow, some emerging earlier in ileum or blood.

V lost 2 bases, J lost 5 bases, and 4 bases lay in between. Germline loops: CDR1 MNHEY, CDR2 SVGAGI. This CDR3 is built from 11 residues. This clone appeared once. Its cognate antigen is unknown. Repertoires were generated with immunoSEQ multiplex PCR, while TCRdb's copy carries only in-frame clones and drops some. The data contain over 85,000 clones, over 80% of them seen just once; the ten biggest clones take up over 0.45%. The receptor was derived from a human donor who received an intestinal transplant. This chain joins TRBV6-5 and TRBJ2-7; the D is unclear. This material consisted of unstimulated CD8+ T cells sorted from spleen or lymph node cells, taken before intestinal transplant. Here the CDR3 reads CASSYLHEQYF. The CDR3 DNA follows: TGTGCCAGCAGTTACCTCCACGAGCAGTACTTC.